Only a few counts were recorded for the clone carrying this TCR beta chain. It was with unique molecular identifiers that the TCRbeta library was prepared. TCRdb ran MiXCR on the PCR reads and lists one entry per CDR3 protein. The sample lists around 410,000 distinct CDR3 sequences, approximately 10% seen once, with about 5% in the top ten. These data are taken from a study of T-cell reconstitution after alpha-beta-depleted transplantation in children. Source: PBMCs from the stem cell graft donor, taken from the stem cell graft. The receptor's source is a human donor who donated a stem cell graft to a child with acute myeloid leukemia.

The CDR3 bases are TGCAGCGTCTCTCCGGCGGAGGGCCCGTCTGGAAACACCATATATTTT. It specifies CSVSPAEGPSGNTIYF. The V call is TRBV29-1, the J call TRBJ1-3; D remains ambiguous. V was trimmed by 6 bases and J by 1 base, leaving 19 bases between them. Germline CDR1 is SQVTM and CDR2 is ANQGSEA. There are 16 residues in the CDR3.